This T cell receptor (beta chain) derives from a study of CD8 T cells in Susac syndrome. General study points: In total CD8+ repertoires, some 15 Susac-specific public clones were found, and CD8+ TEMRA repertoires had roughly five.

The T cells that were sequenced for TCR beta were CD8+ and CD4+ cells from blood. The RNA input was about 0.5 to 1 ug, and it was reverse transcribed with random hexamers. The amplification used immunoSEQ multiplex PCR on TCR beta CDR3; it spanned 54 Vbeta and 13 Jbeta. TCRdb reprocessed the immunoSEQ multiplex PCR reads with MiXCR, giving one entry per CDR3 protein. Among 80,000 to 90,000 distinct CDR3 sequences listed, more than 85% were seen once. This clonotype was seen once. No antigen is known for it. V was clipped by 6 bases and J by 3 bases, with 8 bases between them. The CDR3 is 12 residues long. The germline gives CDR1 MDHEN, CDR2 SYDVKM.

The TCR sequence derives from a human donor with Susac syndrome. Material for sequencing was CD8+ T cells from PBMCs. The chain joins TRBV28 to TRBJ1-1; no clear D. CDR3 bases: TGTGCCAGCAGCCCGTTCTACACTGAAGCTTTCTTT. It translates to CASSPFYTEAFF. Filled out from reference TRBV28 and TRBJ1-1, the complete variable domain reads DVKVTQSSRYLVKRTGEKVFLECVQDMDHENMFWYRQDPGLGLRLIYFSYDVKMKEKGDIPEGYSVSREKKERFSLILESASTNQTSMYLCASSPFYTEAFFGQGTRLTVV.